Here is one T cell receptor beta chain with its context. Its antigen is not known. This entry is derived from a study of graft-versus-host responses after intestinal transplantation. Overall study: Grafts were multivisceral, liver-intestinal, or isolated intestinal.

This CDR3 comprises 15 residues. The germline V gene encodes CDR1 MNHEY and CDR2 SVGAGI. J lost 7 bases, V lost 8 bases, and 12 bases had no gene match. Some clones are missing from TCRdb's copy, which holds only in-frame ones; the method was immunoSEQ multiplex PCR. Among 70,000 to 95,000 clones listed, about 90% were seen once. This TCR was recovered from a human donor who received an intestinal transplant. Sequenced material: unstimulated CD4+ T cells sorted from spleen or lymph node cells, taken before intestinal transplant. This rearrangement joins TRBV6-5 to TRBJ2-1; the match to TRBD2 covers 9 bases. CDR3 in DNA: TGTGCCAGCCGTGCGGGGGGGGCCGTTCGGAATGAGCAGTTCTTC. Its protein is CASRAGGAVRNEQFF.